The 22 T cell receptor beta chains given below trace back to one sample, sequenced in a study of shared clonotypes between healthy human individuals. TCRdb keeps only in-frame clones here, not all; method: immunoSEQ multiplex PCR. The sample contains 2 million to 2.5 million clones, more than 80% of which appear only once. Sequenced sample: naive CD4+ T cells from PBMCs. Subset defined: CD45RA+ positively selected. These receptor sequences come from a man aged 18 to 35 in good health. Some clones in this sample may be carry-over from other donors' samples.

The count of this clone is one. Other DNA sequences from this sample encode an identical CDR3 as well. This chain connects TRBV5-1 to TRBJ1-1, with a possible D match to TRBD1 (5 bases). V was pared by 0 bases and J by 2 bases, with 8 bases between. CDR3 length: 14 amino acids. CDR1 is SGHRS and CDR2 is YFSETQ in the germline V gene. The CDR3 DNA reads TGCGCCAGCAGCTTGGACAGGTCCAACACTGAAGCTTTCTTT. This codes for CASSLDRSNTEAFF.

V gene TRBV27 combines with J gene TRBJ2-3, with a possible D match to TRBD2 (6 bases). Germline V gene lookup returns CDR1 MNHEY and CDR2 SMNVEV (reference sequence). This CDR3 region has 15 residues. The ends were cut back, 1 base at V and 3 bases at J, with 11 bases in the middle. DNA for the CDR3: TGTGCCAGCAGTTTATGGGGGGTAGGGACAGATACGCAGTATTTT. Translated: CASSLWGVGTDTQYF.

This clone occurred once. The gene calls are TRBV29-1 and TRBJ1-6; no clear D. The CDR3 length is 13 residues. V gave up 8 bases and J gave up 8 bases, with 16 bases separating them. Germline-derived CDR1 and CDR2 are SQVTM and ANQGSEA. Written as DNA, the CDR3 is TGCAGCCTTGGGTATAGTTACGATTCACCCCTCCACTTT. Protein: CSLGYSYDSPLHF.

This clone was counted once. The chain combines TRBV28 with TRBJ1-2, with 7 positions matching TRBD1. There are 16 residues in the CDR3. The germline V gene encodes CDR1 MDHEN and CDR2 SYDVKM. With V trimmed by 2 bases and J by 6 bases, 12 bases remained unmatched. The CDR3 sequence: CASSLSFQGVLNGYTF. The CDR3 bases are TGTGCCAGCAGTTTAAGTTTCCAGGGGGTATTAAATGGCTACACCTTC.

The CDR3 loop is CASSQSWTSGLIQYF. The CDR3 bases are TGTGCCAGCAGCCAAAGTTGGACTAGCGGATTAATTCAGTACTTC. This chain connects TRBV7-9 to TRBJ2-4, with TRBD2 matching over 10 bases. This CDR3 is 15 amino acids long. Germline assignment: CDR1 SEHNR and CDR2 FQNEAQ (reference sequence). After removal of 5 bases from V and 10 bases from J, the junction contained 11 bases not matched to a gene.

A few counts support this clone. J is TRBJ1-1 and V is TRBV7-3; D remains unclear. Looked up from germline, CDR1 is SGHTA and CDR2 is FQGTGA. The CDR3 has 13 amino acids. V lost 5 bases and J 4 bases, leaving 11 bases between the germline ends. The CDR3 sequence: CASSGTRSTEAFF. The CDR3 nucleotides read TGTGCCAGCAGCGGAACCCGGAGCACTGAAGCTTTCTTT.

The chain couples TRBV28 to TRBJ2-1, with D possibly TRBD2 on 6 matching bases. V lost 6 bases and J 5 bases, leaving 8 bases between the germline ends. CDR3 length: 12 residues. Germline loops: CDR1 MDHEN, CDR2 SYDVKM. This chain's CDR3 is CASSWGDNEQFF. The CDR3 DNA reads TGTGCCAGCAGCTGGGGGGACAATGAGCAGTTCTTC. The full variable domain, with the rest looked up from reference TRBV28 and TRBJ2-1, is DVKVTQSSRYLVKRTGEKVFLECVQDMDHENMFWYRQDPGLGLRLIYFSYDVKMKEKGDIPEGYSVSREKKERFSLILESASTNQTSMYLCASSWGDNEQFFGPGTRLTVL.

The chain carries TRBV2 and TRBJ1-5; D gene uncertain. This CDR3 contains 11 residues. V gave up 1 base and J gave up 8 bases, with 3 bases separating them. The germline V gene has CDR1 SNHLY and CDR2 FYNNEI. Here the CDR3 reads CASSEGEPQHF. Here the CDR3 DNA reads TGTGCCAGCAGTGAAGGGGAGCCCCAGCATTTT. Combining the CDR3 with reference TRBV2 and TRBJ1-5 gives the whole variable domain EPEVTQTPSHQVTQMGQEVILRCVPISNHLYFYWYRQILGQKVEFLVSFYNNEISEKSEIFDDQFSVERPDGSNFTLKIRSTKLEDSAMYFCASSEGEPQHFGDGTRLSIL.

The rearrangement uses TRBV6-5 and TRBJ2-3; 10 bases fit TRBD2. CDR3 length: 15 residues. With 6 bases clipped from V and 3 bases from J, the junction kept 6 bases outside the gene matches. Germline V gene sequence: CDR1 MNHEY, CDR2 SVGAGI. CDR3 sequence reads: CASSLLAGVTDTQYF. The CDR3 bases are TGTGCCAGCAGCCTTCTAGCGGGAGTGACAGATACGCAGTATTTT.

V is TRBV18 and J is TRBJ2-1; D is unresolved. This CDR3 region has 12 residues. The V end was cut by 3 bases, the J end by 4 bases, with 4 bases between. Per the germline V gene, CDR1 is KGHSH and CDR2 is LQKENI. This CDR3 is CASSPEYNEQFF. The CDR3 coding sequence is TGTGCCAGCTCACCGGAGTACAATGAGCAGTTCTTC. The full variable domain, its missing parts supplied by reference TRBV18 and TRBJ2-1, is NAGVMQNPRHLVRRRGQEARLRCSPMKGHSHVYWYRQLPEEGLKFMVYLQKENIIDESGMPKERFSAEFPKEGPSILRIQQVVRGDSAAYFCASSPEYNEQFFGPGTRLTVL.

This clone was seen once. The chain joins TRBV5-4 to TRBJ2-1; 13 bases align to TRBD2. Germline V gene data show CDR1 as SGHNT and CDR2 as YYREEE (reference sequence). The CDR3 is 16 residues long. V trimming: 3 bases; J trimming: 3 bases; junction bases outside the gene matches: 3. CDR3 sequence reads: CASSWGLAGIYNEQFF. The CDR3 coding sequence is TGTGCCAGCAGCTGGGGACTAGCGGGGATCTACAATGAGCAGTTCTTC. The full variable domain, its missing parts supplied by reference TRBV5-4 and TRBJ2-1, is ETGVTQSPTHLIKTRGQQVTLRCSSQSGHNTVSWYQQALGQGPQFIFQYYREEENGRGNFPPRFSGLQFPNYSSELNVNALELDDSALYLCASSWGLAGIYNEQFFGPGTRLTVL.

CDR3 nucleotide sequence: TGTGCCAGCTCACCAGGGGCGGACTCTAACTATGGCTACACCTTC. This gives the protein CASSPGADSNYGYTF. The chain recombines TRBV18 with TRBJ1-2, with D possibly matching TRBD1 (5 bases). The CDR3 is 15 residues long. V was pared by 2 bases and J by 0 bases, with 10 bases between. Germline CDR1 and CDR2: KGHSH and LQKENI.

This clone was detected only once. The chain employs TRBV28 and TRBJ1-5; D is uncertain. V was trimmed by 5 bases and J by 8 bases, leaving 16 bases between them. This CDR3 has 14 residues. Germline-derived CDR1 and CDR2 are MDHEN and SYDVKM. CDR3 in amino acids: CASSRAARWEPQHF. The DNA for the CDR3 is TGTGCCAGCAGTCGGGCAGCCAGGTGGGAGCCCCAGCATTTT. Using reference TRBV28 and TRBJ1-5 for the parts outside the CDR3, the full variable domain is DVKVTQSSRYLVKRTGEKVFLECVQDMDHENMFWYRQDPGLGLRLIYFSYDVKMKEKGDIPEGYSVSREKKERFSLILESASTNQTSMYLCASSRAARWEPQHFGDGTRLSIL.

The chain joins TRBV6-5 to TRBJ2-7; TRBD2 aligns across 8 bases. V shed 3 bases and J 6 bases; nucleotides not matched to a gene: 7. The CDR3 consists of 14 residues. Germline CDR1 reads MNHEY; CDR2 reads SVGAGI. CDR3 nucleotides: TGTGCCAGCAGTTATAGGCTAGCGGGCGGCGAGCAGTACTTC. It specifies CASSYRLAGGEQYF.

V gene TRBV11-2 combines with J gene TRBJ2-3; 7 bases fit TRBD2. The CDR3 has 15 residues. Germline V CDR1 and CDR2: SGHAT, FQNNGV. V was clipped by 1 base and J by 4 bases; unmatched bases: 5. The CDR3 spells CASSLVRGSADTQYF. The CDR3 DNA follows: TGTGCCAGCAGCTTAGTTCGCGGGAGTGCAGATACGCAGTATTTT.

This chain connects TRBV9 to TRBJ2-1, with D possibly being TRBD1 (5 bases). The V end was cut by 0 bases, the J end by 7 bases, with 14 bases between. CDR1 and CDR2 from the germline V gene are SGDLS and YYNGEE. This CDR3 spans 15 amino acids. The CDR3 region is CASSVEGSPGNEQFF. CDR3 coding DNA: TGTGCCAGCAGCGTAGAGGGCTCCCCAGGGAATGAGCAGTTCTTC.

In the case of this clone: This sample also contains other DNA sequences that code for the same CDR3. The genes are TRBV7-9 and TRBJ2-7; a possible D gene is TRBD1 (6 bases). The CDR3 is 11 amino acids. Trimming removed 4 bases at V and 7 bases at J, with 8 bases between. The germline V gene has CDR1 SEHNR and CDR2 FQNEAQ (reference sequence). The CDR3: CASSSGVEQYF. For the CDR3, the DNA is TGTGCCAGCAGCTCAGGGGTTGAGCAGTACTTC. The full variable domain, rest sourced from reference TRBV7-9 and TRBJ2-7, is DTGVSQNPRHKITKRGQNVTFRCDPISEHNRLYWYRQTLGQGPEFLTYFQNEAQLEKSRLLSDRFSAERPKGSFSTLEIQRTEQGDSAMYLCASSSGVEQYFGPGTRLTVT.

The chain has TRBV7-6 and TRBJ2-7, with 9 bases that match TRBD2. CDR1 is SGHVS and CDR2 is FNYEAQ in the germline V gene. Losses at the gene ends were 5 bases for V and 9 bases for J; bases not matched to a gene: 17. The CDR3 loop spans 16 amino acids. The CDR3 DNA reads TGTGCCAGCAGCCCCGTGTGGGCTAGCGGGACAGACCTGCAGTACTTC. This encodes CASSPVWASGTDLQYF.

The chain links TRBV6-1 to TRBJ2-7; 13 nucleotides align to TRBD2. The V segment lost 0 bases and the J segment 2 bases; nucleotides outside the gene matches: 13. The CDR3 runs 20 residues. Germline loops: CDR1 MNHNS, CDR2 SASEGT. The CDR3 sequence: CASSEALPGTSGIIPYEQYF. The CDR3, as DNA: TGTGCCAGCAGTGAAGCCCTGCCGGGGACTAGCGGGATTATCCCCTACGAGCAGTACTTC.

The chain employs TRBV6-1 and TRBJ2-7, with D maybe TRBD2 (6 bases). Germline lookup yields CDR1 MNHNS and CDR2 SASEGT. Trimming stripped 6 bases from V and 2 bases from J, with 14 bases between. The CDR3 contains 14 residues. CDR3 in DNA: TGTGCCAGCAGGGTGGGACTTCTGGCCTACGAGCAGTACTTC. Its protein product is CASRVGLLAYEQYF.

The chain is built from TRBV28 and TRBJ2-3; D is undetermined. This CDR3 has 16 amino acids. Germline V CDR1 and CDR2: MDHEN, SYDVKM. Trimming left V 2 bases short and J 0 bases short, with 12 bases between. CDR3 sequence reads: CASSLEHRPSTDTQYF. DNA of the CDR3: TGTGCCAGCAGTTTAGAACACCGCCCTAGCACAGATACGCAGTATTTT. The whole variable domain, remainder taken from reference TRBV28 and TRBJ2-3, is DVKVTQSSRYLVKRTGEKVFLECVQDMDHENMFWYRQDPGLGLRLIYFSYDVKMKEKGDIPEGYSVSREKKERFSLILESASTNQTSMYLCASSLEHRPSTDTQYFGPGTRLTVL.

This clone was observed once. The CDR3 DNA sequence: TGTGCCAGTAGAGCCGCCGCTAGCGGGAGAGCTCAGTTAGCCAAAAACATTCAGTACTTC. Protein sequence: CASRAAASGRAQLAKNIQYF. V and J are TRBV19 and TRBJ2-4; TRBD2 aligns across 10 bases. Per germline, CDR1 LNHDA and CDR2 SQIVND (reference sequence). J was trimmed by 0 bases and V by 6 bases; bases with no gene match: 17. The CDR3 is 20 residues long.